These T cell receptor beta chains were read from a single sample in a study of cytomegalovirus exposure and HLA in healthy donors. Sequencing was performed with immunoSEQ multiplex PCR; in TCRdb, only in-frame clones are kept and a portion is missing. Of 110,000 or so clones listed, about 12% are singletons. The specimen was PBMCs. All receptors come from a man between 40 and 49 years old in good health and CMV-seropositive. Each CDR3 is given with its conserved first and last residue. Fields, in order: J gene, clone size, V gene, D gene, CDR3 protein, CDR3 DNA. D genes are given only for firm matches. Size values are once, few and many counts, or a class for expanded clones, and some rows have none.

TRBJ2-5,.,TRBV5-1,.,CASSWTTGDEGETQYF,TGCGCCAGCAGCTGGACTACAGGGGACGAAGGGGAGACCCAGTACTTC
TRBJ2-2,few,TRBV7-9,.,CASSFGRLAGELFF,TGTGCCAGCAGCTTTGGCAGATTGGCCGGGGAGCTGTTTTTT
TRBJ1-1,few,TRBV7-2,.,CASSFIQGNTEAFF,TGTGCCAGCAGTTTCATTCAGGGGAACACTGAAGCTTTCTTT
TRBJ2-3,few,TRBV15,.,CATSRDQGSTDTQYF,TGTGCCACCAGCAGAGATCAGGGTAGCACAGATACGCAGTATTTT
TRBJ2-2,few,TRBV6-5,TRBD2,CASSYLPGTSTGELFF,TGTGCCAGCAGTTACCTTCCCGGGACTAGCACCGGGGAGCTGTTTTTT
TRBJ2-1,few,TRBV10-2,TRBD2,CASRLIGTSGSHEQFF,TGCGCCAGCCGGTTGATTGGGACTAGCGGGAGCCATGAGCAGTTCTTC
TRBJ2-1,few,TRBV6-4,TRBD2,CASSDSLAGRPLFF,TGTGCCAGCAGTGACTCGCTAGCGGGGAGACCCCTGTTCTTC
TRBJ2-1,.,TRBV10-3,.,CAISEGGPGDEQFF,TGTGCCATCAGCGAAGGGGGACCTGGGGATGAGCAGTTCTTC
TRBJ2-2,.,TRBV28,TRBD2,CASGPSGTAGELFF,TGTGCCAGCGGGCCTAGCGGGACGGCCGGGGAGCTGTTTTTT
TRBJ2-7,.,TRBV7-9,.,CASSLAEGAGTYEQYF,TGTGCCAGCAGCTTAGCGGAGGGGGCGGGAACCTACGAGCAGTACTTC
TRBJ2-2,.,TRBV7-3,.,CASSSPAGSPGEMFF,TGTGCCAGCAGCTCTCCCGCGGGGAGTCCCGGGGAGATGTTTTTC
TRBJ2-7,.,TRBV7-2,TRBD2,CASNPSGSNEEQYF,TGTGCCAGCAACCCTAGCGGGAGTAATGAGGAGCAGTACTTC
TRBJ1-5,.,TRBV27,.,CASSSLQGWNQPQHF,TGTGCCAGCAGTTCCCTCCAGGGGTGGAATCAGCCCCAGCATTTT